Listed below are T cell receptor beta chains from one sample, sequenced in a study of T-cell reconstitution after alpha-beta-depleted transplantation in children. TCRdb itself ran the PCR reads through MiXCR, one entry per CDR3 protein. The sample includes more than 450,000 distinct CDR3 sequences, about a sixth of them seen just once. The sequencing used PBMCs from the stem cell graft donor, collected from the stem cell graft. The receptors were gathered from a human donor who donated a stem cell graft to a child with acute lymphoblastic leukemia. Each CDR3 is given with its conserved first and last residue. Fields, in order: V gene, J gene, clone size, D gene, CDR3 DNA, CDR3 protein. The D gene is left open where the match is weak. The listing skips clone size in some rows; elsewhere it reads once, few, many or a size class.

v_call: TRBV20-1
j_call: TRBJ2-1
clone_size: -
d_call: -
cdr3_nt: TGCAGTGCTAGGGGGCTGGCGGTCCCTTCCTACAATGAGCAGTTCTTC
cdr3_aa: CSARGLAVPSYNEQFF

v_call: TRBV24-1
j_call: TRBJ1-5
clone_size: few
d_call: TRBD1
cdr3_nt: TGTGCCACCAGTGATGCCGGGACAGGTATAGGGCCCCAGCATTTT
cdr3_aa: CATSDAGTGIGPQHF

v_call: TRBV20-1
j_call: TRBJ2-7
clone_size: few
d_call: TRBD1
cdr3_nt: TGCAGTGCTAGAGATGGGGACAGGGTAACCTACGAGCAGTACTTC
cdr3_aa: CSARDGDRVTYEQYF

v_call: TRBV7-3
j_call: TRBJ2-2
clone_size: few
d_call: TRBD2
cdr3_nt: TGTGCCAGCAGCTCCAGCGGGGACGGGGAGCTGTTTTTT
cdr3_aa: CASSSSGDGELFF

v_call: TRBV7-9
j_call: TRBJ2-6
clone_size: few
d_call: -
cdr3_nt: TGTGCCAGCAGCTTTACTCTCCCCTCTGGGGCCAACGTCCTGACTTTC
cdr3_aa: CASSFTLPSGANVLTF

v_call: TRBV3-1
j_call: TRBJ2-7
clone_size: -
d_call: TRBD1
cdr3_nt: TGTGCCAGCAGCCTAGGCACTACAGGGGAAGTCGACGAGCAGTACTTC
cdr3_aa: CASSLGTTGEVDEQYF

v_call: TRBV5-1
j_call: TRBJ2-5
clone_size: -
d_call: TRBD2
cdr3_nt: TGCGCCAGCAGCTTTGGAGGACTAGCGGGAGAAGAGACCCAGTACTTC
cdr3_aa: CASSFGGLAGEETQYF

v_call: TRBV13
j_call: TRBJ2-6
clone_size: few
d_call: -
cdr3_nt: TGTGCCAGCAGCTTCCGGACAGTGGGACGCTCTGGGGCCAACGTCCTGACTTTC
cdr3_aa: CASSFRTVGRSGANVLTF

v_call: TRBV19
j_call: TRBJ2-3
clone_size: -
d_call: TRBD2
cdr3_nt: TGTGCCAGTAGTATAGCCCTGGGACTAGCGGGAGAGGGGACAGATACGCAGTATTTT
cdr3_aa: CASSIALGLAGEGTDTQYF

v_call: TRBV5-1
j_call: TRBJ2-7
clone_size: -
d_call: TRBD1
cdr3_nt: TGCGCCAGCAGCCTACTCCGGGACAGGCTTTACGAGCAGTACTTC
cdr3_aa: CASSLLRDRLYEQYF

v_call: TRBV4-1
j_call: TRBJ1-2
clone_size: -
d_call: -
cdr3_nt: TGCGCCAGCAGCCAAGGGGACCGTGGAGGCTACACCTTC
cdr3_aa: CASSQGDRGGYTF

v_call: TRBV6-1
j_call: TRBJ2-7
clone_size: few
d_call: -
cdr3_nt: TGTGCCAGCTCCCACGACGGTCTATCCTACGAGCAGTACTTC
cdr3_aa: CASSHDGLSYEQYF

v_call: TRBV4-2
j_call: TRBJ2-2
clone_size: -
d_call: -
cdr3_nt: TGTGCCAGCAGCCAAGATAAGGGTCACACCGGGGAGCTGTTTTTT
cdr3_aa: CASSQDKGHTGELFF

v_call: TRBV14
j_call: TRBJ2-7
clone_size: few
d_call: -
cdr3_nt: TGTGCCACCTGCTCGGGTCTGAATGGGGACAACTCCTACGAGCAGTACTTC
cdr3_aa: CATCSGLNGDNSYEQYF

v_call: TRBV10-3
j_call: TRBJ2-1
clone_size: few
d_call: -
cdr3_nt: TGTGCCATCAGTGGGTCCCCGGACTTCACCTACAATGAGCAGTTCTTC
cdr3_aa: CAISGSPDFTYNEQFF

v_call: TRBV25-1
j_call: TRBJ2-7
clone_size: few
d_call: -
cdr3_nt: TGTGCCAGCAGTGATCCACAGGTCAGAGGGTACGAGCAGTACTTC
cdr3_aa: CASSDPQVRGYEQYF

v_call: TRBV20-1
j_call: TRBJ1-5
clone_size: few
d_call: -
cdr3_nt: TGCAGTGCCGCACTACAGGCGTATAGCAATCAGCCCCAGCATTTT
cdr3_aa: CSAALQAYSNQPQHF

v_call: TRBV25-1
j_call: TRBJ2-7
clone_size: few
d_call: -
cdr3_nt: TGTGCCAGCAAGGGCCCGATGGACGAGCAGTACTTC
cdr3_aa: CASKGPMDEQYF

v_call: TRBV19
j_call: TRBJ1-1
clone_size: few
d_call: -
cdr3_nt: TGTGCCAGTAGTATTCAGGCCGACAACACTGAAGCTTTCTTT
cdr3_aa: CASSIQADNTEAFF

v_call: TRBV5-1
j_call: TRBJ2-1
clone_size: -
d_call: -
cdr3_nt: TGCGCCAGCAGCTTGGAGGATGGACAGTACAATGAGCAGTTCTTC
cdr3_aa: CASSLEDGQYNEQFF

v_call: TRBV3-1
j_call: TRBJ2-5
clone_size: few
d_call: TRBD2
cdr3_nt: TGTGCCAGCAGCCAAGTGGGAGCGGGAGTGGCAGAGACCCAGTACTTC
cdr3_aa: CASSQVGAGVAETQYF

v_call: TRBV12-3/TRBV12-4
j_call: TRBJ2-2
clone_size: few
d_call: -
cdr3_nt: TGTGCCAGCAGGAGTATAGAAGAGCTGTTTTTT
cdr3_aa: CASRSIEELFF

v_call: TRBV4-1
j_call: TRBJ2-2
clone_size: -
d_call: -
cdr3_nt: TGCGCCAGCGGATCTTGGGTAGCTCGGAACTACGGGGAGCTGTTTTTT
cdr3_aa: CASGSWVARNYGELFF

v_call: TRBV7-9
j_call: TRBJ2-7
clone_size: few
d_call: -
cdr3_nt: TGTGCCAGCAGCCCCGGACCGGGGGAGCAGTACTTC
cdr3_aa: CASSPGPGEQYF

v_call: TRBV14
j_call: TRBJ2-1
clone_size: -
d_call: TRBD2
cdr3_nt: TGTGCCAGCAGCCAATCACTAGCGGCCTGGCATGAGCAGTTCTTC
cdr3_aa: CASSQSLAAWHEQFF

v_call: TRBV6-5
j_call: TRBJ2-7
clone_size: -
d_call: TRBD2
cdr3_nt: TGTGCCAGCAGTTACTCCCCGGAAACTAGCGGGAGCGAGCAGTACTTC
cdr3_aa: CASSYSPETSGSEQYF

v_call: TRBV9
j_call: TRBJ2-3
clone_size: many
d_call: TRBD2
cdr3_nt: TGTGCCAGCAGTCCCGGACTAGCGAGCACAGATACGCAGTATTTT
cdr3_aa: CASSPGLASTDTQYF

v_call: TRBV11-1
j_call: TRBJ2-1
clone_size: -
d_call: TRBD2
cdr3_nt: TGTGCCAGCAGCTATACCGGGACTAGCGGGCGCCGAACGGGTGAGCAGTTCTTC
cdr3_aa: CASSYTGTSGRRTGEQFF

v_call: TRBV15
j_call: TRBJ2-2
clone_size: few
d_call: -
cdr3_nt: TGTGCCACCAGAGAAGGGGGTTGGGGGATCACCGGGGAGCTGTTTTTT
cdr3_aa: CATREGGWGITGELFF

v_call: TRBV10-3
j_call: TRBJ1-5
clone_size: many
d_call: -
cdr3_nt: TGTGCCACCCAGGAAAGCAATCAGCCCCAGCATTTT
cdr3_aa: CATQESNQPQHF

v_call: TRBV6-1
j_call: TRBJ2-1
clone_size: -
d_call: TRBD2
cdr3_nt: TGTGCCAGCATTGCTATAGCGGGAGGGCCGGTAGATGAGCAGTTCTTC
cdr3_aa: CASIAIAGGPVDEQFF

v_call: TRBV25-1
j_call: TRBJ2-3
clone_size: many
d_call: -
cdr3_nt: TGTGCCAGCAGTGGGGCGAGAAGCACAGATACGCAGTATTTT
cdr3_aa: CASSGARSTDTQYF

v_call: TRBV6-5
j_call: TRBJ2-1
clone_size: -
d_call: -
cdr3_nt: TGTGCCAGCAGTTACCCCGACTACCACTCCTACAATGAGCAGTTCTTC
cdr3_aa: CASSYPDYHSYNEQFF

v_call: TRBV6-5
j_call: TRBJ1-2
clone_size: few
d_call: TRBD1
cdr3_nt: TGTGCCAGCAGCCACTCCCTATCACGGACAGGGAGAGAAGATGGCTACACCTTC
cdr3_aa: CASSHSLSRTGREDGYTF

v_call: TRBV30
j_call: TRBJ2-1
clone_size: few
d_call: TRBD1
cdr3_nt: TGTGCCTGGAGTGACGGACAGGGGGACTACAATGAGCAGTTCTTC
cdr3_aa: CAWSDGQGDYNEQFF

v_call: TRBV12-5
j_call: TRBJ2-7
clone_size: -
d_call: TRBD1
cdr3_nt: TGTGCTAGTGGCACGGGACAGTTGACCTACGAGCAGTACTTC
cdr3_aa: CASGTGQLTYEQYF

v_call: TRBV5-1
j_call: TRBJ2-5
clone_size: few
d_call: TRBD1
cdr3_nt: TGCGCCAGCAGAGGGGGCAGGGGCCCCCAAGAGACCCAGTACTTC
cdr3_aa: CASRGGRGPQETQYF

v_call: TRBV5-1
j_call: TRBJ1-4
clone_size: -
d_call: -
cdr3_nt: TGCGCCAGCAGCTACTCGACAGGAGGGAGAGAAAAACTGTTTTTT
cdr3_aa: CASSYSTGGREKLFF

v_call: TRBV5-1
j_call: TRBJ1-1
clone_size: -
d_call: TRBD1
cdr3_nt: TGCGCCAGCAGCTCTACAGGGGCAAATGAAGCTTTCTTT
cdr3_aa: CASSSTGANEAFF

v_call: TRBV12-3/TRBV12-4
j_call: TRBJ2-2
clone_size: -
d_call: -
cdr3_nt: TGTGCCAGCAGTTTGAACCCCGGGGAGCTGTTTTTT
cdr3_aa: CASSLNPGELFF

v_call: TRBV7-8
j_call: TRBJ2-2
clone_size: few
d_call: TRBD1
cdr3_nt: TGTGCCAGCAGCAGGACAGGCCCCTCAACCGGGGAGCTGTTTTTT
cdr3_aa: CASSRTGPSTGELFF

v_call: TRBV7-9
j_call: TRBJ1-1
clone_size: -
d_call: -
cdr3_nt: TGTGCCAGCAGCCCACGGATGAACACTGAAGCTTTCTTT
cdr3_aa: CASSPRMNTEAFF

v_call: TRBV5-1
j_call: TRBJ1-5
clone_size: -
d_call: -
cdr3_nt: TGCGCCAGCAGCTTGGGACCGTTAGGGGGGAATCAGCCCCAGCATTTT
cdr3_aa: CASSLGPLGGNQPQHF

v_call: TRBV4-2
j_call: TRBJ2-3
clone_size: once
d_call: -
cdr3_nt: TGTGCCAGCAGGAAAAGGTCAAGCGAGACAGATACGCAGTATTTT
cdr3_aa: CASRKRSSETDTQYF

v_call: TRBV5-1
j_call: TRBJ2-7
clone_size: -
d_call: -
cdr3_nt: TGCGCCAGCAGCTTGGAAGGAGTGGGCGGGGTGGCCTACGAGCAGTACTTC
cdr3_aa: CASSLEGVGGVAYEQYF

v_call: TRBV7-9
j_call: TRBJ2-7
clone_size: -
d_call: -
cdr3_nt: TGTGCCAGCAGCCAACTCTACCAGGGTCACCCCGACGAGCAGTACTTC
cdr3_aa: CASSQLYQGHPDEQYF

v_call: TRBV7-7
j_call: TRBJ2-7
clone_size: -
d_call: -
cdr3_nt: TGTGCCAGCAGCTTAGGACCCGGGGCCCCCTACGAGCAGTACTTC
cdr3_aa: CASSLGPGAPYEQYF

v_call: TRBV12-3/TRBV12-4
j_call: TRBJ2-1
clone_size: -
d_call: TRBD2
cdr3_nt: TGTGCCAGCAGTATGACTAGCGGGAGATTTCCTAGAACCTACAATGAGCAGTTCTTC
cdr3_aa: CASSMTSGRFPRTYNEQFF

v_call: TRBV4-2
j_call: TRBJ2-4
clone_size: few
d_call: TRBD2
cdr3_nt: TGTGCCAGCAGCCTGGGACTAGCGGGAGGGCCGGCCAAAAACATTCAGTACTTC
cdr3_aa: CASSLGLAGGPAKNIQYF

v_call: TRBV5-1
j_call: TRBJ2-5
clone_size: few
d_call: -
cdr3_nt: TGCGCCAGCAGTTTTGGGACACTACAAGAGACCCAGTACTTC
cdr3_aa: CASSFGTLQETQYF

v_call: TRBV4-2
j_call: TRBJ2-5
clone_size: few
d_call: TRBD1
cdr3_nt: TGTGCCAGCAGCCAAGGTGGCAGGGGGTTAGCCGAAAGAGAGACCCAGTACTTC
cdr3_aa: CASSQGGRGLAERETQYF

v_call: TRBV5-1
j_call: TRBJ2-5
clone_size: -
d_call: -
cdr3_nt: TGCGCCAGCAGCTTGGAGGCCCGTTCTTTAGAGACCCAGTACTTC
cdr3_aa: CASSLEARSLETQYF

v_call: TRBV7-8
j_call: TRBJ1-4
clone_size: few
d_call: -
cdr3_nt: TGTGCCAGCAGCTTAGGCTTAGATGAAAAACTGTTTTTT
cdr3_aa: CASSLGLDEKLFF